These T cell receptor beta chains were read from a single sample in a study of shared T cell receptors in the human thymus. Clones were read by immunoSEQ multiplex PCR, and TCRdb kept only the in-frame ones, dropping some. The sample includes almost 550,000 clones, around 78% seen only once; the top ten take approximately 0.013%. The sample was also linked to a second study, of human thymus T cells.

The source material was thymocytes. The receptors stem from a boy under two years old with a congenital heart defect. Each CDR3 is given with its conserved first and last residue. A D gene is named only where the DNA matches it firmly. Not all rows give a size; the values are once, few, many and, for expanded clones, a class.

abundance	d_gene	v_gene	j_gene	CDR3nt	CDR3aa
.	.	TRBV7-2	TRBJ2-1	TGTGCCAGCAGCGGAAGGGGGGGCTCCTACAATGAGCAGTTCTTC	CASSGRGGSYNEQFF
.	.	TRBV9	TRBJ2-6	TGTGCCAGCAGCGCCAGGGTAGATGGGGCCAACGTCCTGACTTTC	CASSARVDGANVLTF
few	.	TRBV5-1	TRBJ2-5	TGCGCCAGCAGCTTGCGCTCGGGGGGCAAGCAAGAGACCCAGTACTTC	CASSLRSGGKQETQYF
.	.	TRBV6-5	TRBJ1-1	TGTGCCAGCAGCAGGGGCCCGAACGCTGAAGCTTTCTTT	CASSRGPNAEAFF
.	.	TRBV19	TRBJ1-1	TGTGCCAGTAGTATAATCGAGGGCCACACTGAAGCTTTCTTT	CASSIIEGHTEAFF
.	.	TRBV25-1	TRBJ1-1	TGTGCCAGCAACCCCGGGACATTGAACACTGAAGCTTTCTTT	CASNPGTLNTEAFF
.	.	TRBV7-9	TRBJ2-3	TGTGCCAGCAGCTCACCAAGGCAGGGATTCACAGATACGCAGTATTTT	CASSSPRQGFTDTQYF
.	.	TRBV11-2	TRBJ1-2	TGTGCCAGCAGCTTAGTCGGAGGGAGGGACACCTACTATGGCTACACCTTC	CASSLVGGRDTYYGYTF
.	TRBD1	TRBV27	TRBJ1-4	TGTGCCAGCAGCCCCTTTTTCCGGGACAGGGTCTTCCACTCCCGATGGGGTAATGAAAAACTGTTTTTT	CASSPFFRDRVFHSRWGNEKLFF
once	.	TRBV6-1	TRBJ1-2	TGTGCCAGCAGTGAAGGAAAGAGAGCTAACTATGGCTACCCCTTC	CASSEGKRANYGYPF
.	TRBD1	TRBV6-5	TRBJ1-2	TGTGCCGCTACCGACAGGGAGGTTGAGGGCTACACCTTC	CAATDREVEGYTF
once	TRBD1	TRBV19	TRBJ2-7	TGTGCCAGTAGTCCACCGACAGGGGGAGTCTACGAGCAGTACTTC	CASSPPTGGVYEQYF
.	TRBD2	TRBV7-7	TRBJ2-1	TGTGCTAGCAGCCAATCCCCGACTAGCGGGCTTGTAAATGAGCAGTTCTTC	CASSQSPTSGLVNEQFF
.	TRBD1	TRBV30	TRBJ2-7	TGTGCCTGGAGCGACGCCCTACAGGGGGCGAGGGTCCACGAGCAGTACTTC	CAWSDALQGARVHEQYF
.	TRBD1	TRBV6-5	TRBJ2-7	TGTGCCAGCACAAGACAGGGCTCCTACGAGCAGTACTTC	CASTRQGSYEQYF
once	TRBD2	TRBV10-3	TRBJ2-7	TGTGCCATCAGTGATTGTTGCCTAGCGGGTAAGACCTACGAGCAGTACTTC	CAISDCCLAGKTYEQYF
.	TRBD2	TRBV27	TRBJ2-3	TGTGCCAGCAGTTTTGGTCTAGCGGGAGGGCCGGGAACAGATACGCAGTATTTT	CASSFGLAGGPGTDTQYF
.	.	TRBV12-2	TRBJ1-3	TGTGCAAGTCGCACCAGAGCGTTCTCTGGAAACACCATATATTTT	CASRTRAFSGNTIYF
.	.	TRBV6-6	TRBJ2-7	TGTGCCAGCAGTTACTCGCGCCTCGGGTACGAGCAGTACTTC	CASSYSRLGYEQYF
.	.	TRBV9	TRBJ2-7	TGTGCCAGCAGCGTAGTAGCGGAGGGGGCTGGTTACGAGCAGTACTTC	CASSVVAEGAGYEQYF
.	TRBD2	TRBV2	TRBJ2-7	TGTGCCAGCAGCCTGAGGACTAGCGGGATGCTCTCCTACGAGCAGTACTTC	CASSLRTSGMLSYEQYF
.	.	TRBV6-4	TRBJ1-2	TGTGCCAGCAGTGACTCGACTGTCAGTTCGTCCCCTCCGATGTATGGCTACACCTTC	CASSDSTVSSSPPMYGYTF
.	TRBD2	TRBV7-9	TRBJ2-7	TGTGCCAGCAGCTTAGGACTAGCGGGAGGGCCGATCTACGAGCAGTACTTC	CASSLGLAGGPIYEQYF
once	.	TRBV19	TRBJ2-7	TGTGCCAGTAGAGGCCATTGGCAGGGTTCCTACGAGCAGTACTTC	CASRGHWQGSYEQYF
.	TRBD1	TRBV27	TRBJ2-1	TGTGCCAGCAGTAGACAGGGGCCACCCTACAATGAGCAGTTCTTC	CASSRQGPPYNEQFF
.	TRBD1	TRBV10-3	TRBJ1-2	TGTGCCATCAGTGCTACAGGGGGATATGGCTACACCTTC	CAISATGGYGYTF
once	.	TRBV7-9	TRBJ2-7	TGTGCCAGCAGCTTAGCGCTCGGTAATCAGGGTACCTACGAGCAGTACTTC	CASSLALGNQGTYEQYF